A selection of T cell receptor beta chains follows, all from one sample in a study of shared T cell receptors in the human thymus. Sequencing used immunoSEQ multiplex PCR; TCRdb keeps in-frame clones, though not all of them. The sample gives hundreds of thousands of clones, roughly 90% of which show up once; approximately 0.01% is in the top ten. The same specimen was also included in a second study, on human thymus T cells.

Sequencing input: thymocytes. Every receptor here comes from a boy in the first two years of life with a congenital heart defect. CDR3s include the opening cysteine and the closing phenylalanine or tryptophan. The D gene is left open where the match is weak. Not every row has a clone size; where given, it reads once, few, many or a size class.

size	V	J	D	DNA	CDR3
NA	TRBV9	TRBJ1-2	NA	TGTGCCAGCAGCGTGGACGGGGCGGGGGGCTACACCTTC	CASSVDGAGGYTF
NA	TRBV7-7	TRBJ2-3	TRBD1	TGTGCTAGCAGCTTAGGGGGACAGGGGGCCACAGATACGCAGTATTTT	CASSLGGQGATDTQYF
NA	TRBV30	TRBJ2-3	TRBD2	TGTGCCTGTTGCCCCCACGGGAGGGTGGGAGATACGCAGTATTTT	CACCPHGRVGDTQYF
NA	TRBV14	TRBJ2-7	TRBD2	TGTGCCAGCAGCCCGAGACTAGCGGGCTCCTACGAGCAGTACTTC	CASSPRLAGSYEQYF
NA	TRBV21-1	TRBJ2-7	NA	TGTGCCAGCAGCAACCGTCCGGAGGTTAACTACGAGCAGTACTTC	CASSNRPEVNYEQYF
few	TRBV6-1	TRBJ2-5	TRBD1	TGTGCCAGCAGTGGACAGGGGGCGAAAGAGACCCAGTACTTC	CASSGQGAKETQYF
NA	TRBV14	TRBJ2-1	TRBD2	TGTGCCAGCACACGGGGGCGGGGGACTAGCGGGAGCCCCTACAATGAGCAGTTCTTC	CASTRGRGTSGSPYNEQFF
NA	TRBV7-2	TRBJ2-3	NA	TGTGCCAGCAGCTTAGCGAAGCGTCTCCCCCCCCCAGATACGCAGTATTTT	CASSLAKRLPPPDTQYF
NA	TRBV6-4	TRBJ2-1	TRBD1	TGTGCCAGCAGTGACTCGTGGGACAGGGGGCACAATGAGCAGTTCTTC	CASSDSWDRGHNEQFF
NA	TRBV6-4	TRBJ2-3	TRBD1	TGTGCCAGCAGTCCGGCCGGGACAGGAGGGGTAACAGATACGCAGTATTTT	CASSPAGTGGVTDTQYF
NA	TRBV6-5	TRBJ1-4	NA	TGTGCCAGCACCCGGACCGGGGGAGAAAAACTGTTTTTT	CASTRTGGEKLFF
NA	TRBV27	TRBJ1-5	NA	TGTGCCAGCGCTCTTCTGACAGGAGGACAGCCCCAGCATTTT	CASALLTGGQPQHF
NA	TRBV5-1	TRBJ2-7	TRBD2	TGCGCCAGTAAGCGGGAGGGTGACTACGAGCAGTACTTC	CASKREGDYEQYF
NA	TRBV5-5	TRBJ1-2	NA	TGTGCCAGCAGCCCTCCGTCCCCGAGGCTTTATGGCTACACCTTC	CASSPPSPRLYGYTF